This is a list of T cell receptor beta chains from one sample in a study of blood T cells in healthy people across ages. Using its own MiXCR run on the 5' RACE reads, TCRdb lists one record per CDR3 protein. Here the sample spans over 700,000 distinct CDR3 sequences, roughly 25% being singletons. The sample was also reused in another study, on T cells of mothers and their children.

Input material: blood. The receptors here all came from a boy younger than 18 in good health. The CDR3 runs from the conserved cysteine through the conserved F or W. Each record gives: D gene, V gene, J gene, clone size, CDR3 protein, CDR3 DNA. The D gene is left open where the match is weak. Size is omitted from some rows. Given values are once, few, many or a class for expanded clones.

TRBD1	TRBV12-3/TRBV12-4	TRBJ2-3	NA	CASTSLFGTGKRTDTQYF	TGTGCCAGCACCTCCCTCTTCGGGACAGGGAAACGCACAGATACGCAGTATTTT
TRBD1	TRBV5-1	TRBJ1-6	NA	CASSSFSGQDSPLHF	TGCGCCAGCAGCTCTTTTTCGGGACAGGATTCACCCCTCCACTTT
NA	TRBV28	TRBJ2-7	NA	CASSLKLGLGEQYF	TGTGCCAGCAGTCTCAAGTTGGGTCTGGGCGAGCAGTACTTC
NA	TRBV7-6	TRBJ1-2	few	CASSDQNYGYTF	TGTGCCAGCAGCGATCAAAACTATGGCTACACCTTC
NA	TRBV5-1	TRBJ2-5	few	CAKIGPTIQETQYF	TGCGCCAAAATTGGACCGACGATTCAAGAGACCCAGTACTTC
NA	TRBV5-1	TRBJ1-2	few	CASSLMEETYGYTF	TGCGCCAGCAGCTTGATGGAGGAGACCTATGGCTACACCTTC
NA	TRBV28	TRBJ2-1	few	CASSLLGGDINEQFF	TGTGCCAGCAGTTTGCTGGGGGGAGATATAAATGAGCAGTTCTTC
NA	TRBV6-1	TRBJ2-5	few	CASSEAPGRGQETQYF	TGTGCCAGCAGTGAAGCTCCGGGCCGGGGTCAAGAGACCCAGTACTTC
NA	TRBV7-9	TRBJ1-1	few	CASKRTEAFF	TGTGCCAGCAAAAGGACTGAAGCTTTCTTT
TRBD1	TRBV20-1	TRBJ2-7	NA	CSARGGQGASYEQYF	TGCAGTGCTAGAGGGGGACAGGGGGCGTCTTACGAGCAGTACTTC
NA	TRBV29-1	TRBJ1-1	few	CSVGQRANTEAFF	TGCAGCGTTGGTCAGCGAGCGAACACTGAAGCTTTCTTT
TRBD2	TRBV7-6	TRBJ2-7	NA	CASSVWAGESYEQYF	TGTGCCAGCAGCGTCTGGGCGGGGGAGTCCTACGAGCAGTACTTC
NA	TRBV7-9	TRBJ2-5	few	CASSVGGIEETQYF	TGTGCCAGCAGTGTCGGGGGAATTGAGGAGACCCAGTACTTC
NA	TRBV12-3/TRBV12-4	TRBJ1-5	few	CASSLAHGNQPQHF	TGTGCCAGCAGTTTAGCGCACGGGAATCAGCCCCAGCATTTT
NA	TRBV18	TRBJ1-1	NA	CASSPPGAADEAFF	TGTGCCAGCTCACCACCAGGGGCAGCTGATGAAGCTTTCTTT
TRBD1	TRBV5-1	TRBJ1-1	NA	CASSLPGQGTHGPEAFF	TGCGCCAGCAGCTTACCGGGACAGGGGACCCACGGCCCTGAAGCTTTCTTT
TRBD1	TRBV28	TRBJ1-6	few	CASSSRDSPDSPLHF	TGTGCCAGCAGTTCCCGGGACAGTCCAGATTCACCCCTCCACTTT
TRBD1	TRBV6-5	TRBJ1-2	NA	CASSYAGGLTGYTF	TGTGCCAGCAGTTACGCAGGGGGCTTGACGGGCTACACCTTC